The 15 T cell receptor beta chains below come from one sample, sequenced in a study of T cell repertoires in cytomegalovirus infection. These receptors have no identified antigens. TCRdb redid the calling of the reads with MiXCR, one entry per CDR3 protein. Of a few hundred thousand distinct CDR3 sequences in the sample, less than 25% were seen once. The sample here was cultured PBMCs, taken from culture after CMV antigen stimulation. The receptors come from a human donor in good health (CMV status not recorded). Some clones in this sample may be carry-over from other donors' samples.

This clonotype occurred once. The V and J genes are TRBV15 and TRBJ2-3; D is uncertain. Germline assignment: CDR1 LNHNV and CDR2 YYDKDF (reference sequence). The CDR3 loop spans 12 amino acids. The V gene lost 2 bases and the J gene lost 6 bases, with 6 bases spanning the gap. This chain's CDR3 is CATSRQHDTQYF. CDR3 in DNA: TGTGCCACCAGCAGACAGCACGATACGCAGTATTTT. The entire variable domain, with the rest obtained from reference TRBV15 and TRBJ2-3, is as follows: DAMVIQNPRYQVTQFGKPVTLSCSQTLNHNVMYWYQQKSSQAPKLLFHYYDKDFNNEADTPDNFQSRRPNTSFCFLDIRSPGLGDTAMYLCATSRQHDTQYFGPGTRLTVL.

This chain uses TRBV19 with TRBJ2-1, with D hard to call. The CDR3 runs to 14 residues. V shed 3 bases and J shed 0 bases, with 6 bases lying between them. CDR1 is LNHDA and CDR2 is SQIVND in the germline V gene (reference sequence). CDR3 amino acids: CASSISGSYNEQFF. As DNA, the CDR3 is TGTGCCAGTAGTATTTCGGGCTCCTACAATGAGCAGTTCTTC.

Only a few counts were recorded for this clonotype. The CDR3 reads CASSLAHGQPQHF. In DNA, the CDR3 is TGTGCCAGCAGCTTAGCCCATGGGCAGCCCCAGCATTTT. This chain connects TRBV7-6 to TRBJ1-5, with D unclear. This CDR3 is 13 amino acids long. The V gene lost 0 bases and the J gene lost 7 bases, with 7 bases spanning the gap. Germline CDR1 and CDR2: SGHVS and FNYEAQ. Full variable domain (remainder filled in from reference TRBV7-6 and TRBJ1-5): GAGVSQSPRYKVTKRGQDVALRCDPISGHVSLYWYRQALGQGPEFLTYFNYEAQQDKSGLPNDRFSAERPEGSISTLTIQRTEQRDSAMYRCASSLAHGQPQHFGDGTRLSIL.

This clonotype was picked up a small number of times. V gene TRBV5-5 combines with J gene TRBJ2-1; D might be TRBD2 (6 bases). Germline CDR1 and CDR2: SGHKS and YYEKEE (reference sequence). V lost 3 bases and J 5 bases, leaving 15 bases between the germline ends. The CDR3 consists of 15 residues. As DNA, the CDR3 is TGTGCCAGCAGCTCACATGGGACTCCGGACAATGAGCAGTTCTTC. Translating gives CASSSHGTPDNEQFF.

The chain is built from TRBV7-6 and TRBJ2-2; D unresolved. Germline CDR1 is SGHVS and CDR2 is FNYEAQ. Trimming took off 6 bases at V and 2 bases at J, with 19 bases between the two ends. CDR3 size: 17 residues. This chain's CDR3 is CASSSALTEYNTGELFF. For the CDR3, the DNA is TGTGCCAGCAGTTCAGCCTTGACGGAATATAACACCGGGGAGCTGTTTTTT.

The chain is built from TRBV7-2 and TRBJ1-6; no firm D call. CDR3 length equals 14 residues. Trimming left V 6 bases short and J 6 bases short, with 12 bases between. Germline V CDR1 and CDR2: SGHTA, FQGNSA. CDR3: CASSSRTANSPLHF. The DNA for the CDR3 is TGTGCCAGCAGTTCGCGGACGGCTAATTCACCCCTCCACTTT.

The chain employs TRBV19 and TRBJ1-5, with a weak D call TRBD1 (6 bases). CDR3 size: 14 residues. Germline V gene sequence: CDR1 LNHDA, CDR2 SQIVND (reference sequence). The V gene lost 4 bases and the J gene lost 5 bases, with 12 bases spanning the gap. The CDR3 DNA reads as TGTGCCAGTAGTACTCAGGGGATCTATCAGCCCCAGCATTTT. It specifies CASSTQGIYQPQHF.

The CDR3 sequence: CASSQDVAGGTYEQYF. CDR3 in DNA: TGCGCCAGCAGCCAAGATGTGGCAGGGGGAACCTACGAGCAGTACTTC. The V and J genes are TRBV4-3 and TRBJ2-7, with TRBD1 matching 7 bases. Germline trimming cut 0 bases from V and 2 bases from J; bases unmatched to any gene: 7. The germline gives CDR1 LGHNA, CDR2 YSLEER. The CDR3 loop spans 16 amino acids.

This chain connects TRBV29-1 to TRBJ2-2; D gene uncertain. The length of the CDR3 is 12 residues. Germline CDR1 is SQVTM and CDR2 is ANQGSEA. V dropped 4 bases and J dropped 7 bases, with 10 bases sitting between them. CDR3 sequence: CSVARRFGELFF. For the CDR3, the DNA is TGCAGCGTTGCCAGGCGTTTCGGGGAGCTGTTTTTT.

The rearrangement joins TRBV7-9 to TRBJ2-5; 8 positions agree with TRBD2. CDR1 and CDR2 from the germline V gene are SEHNR and FQNEAQ (reference sequence). V trimming: 8 bases; J trimming: 3 bases; junction bases outside the gene matches: 8. This CDR3 has 14 residues. The CDR3 protein is CASDGAGVEETQYF. The CDR3 nucleotides are TGTGCCAGCGATGGAGCGGGAGTAGAAGAGACCCAGTACTTC.

This clonotype was seen more than once but under ten times. The rearrangement uses TRBV27 and TRBJ1-2, with D perhaps matching TRBD1 (6 bases). From germline, CDR1 is MNHEY and CDR2 SMNVEV (reference sequence). The V gene lost 6 bases and the J gene lost 2 bases, with 13 bases spanning the gap. This CDR3 spans 14 amino acids. The CDR3 coding sequence is TGTGCCAGCAGCCTCGGACAGCACAACTATGGCTACACCTTC. This encodes CASSLGQHNYGYTF.

This clonotype was detected only once. V is TRBV2 and J is TRBJ1-1; 8 nucleotides line up with TRBD1. V lost 5 bases and J lost 0; bases outside the gene matches: 5. CDR3 size: 15 residues. CDR1 SNHLY and CDR2 FYNNEI come from the germline V gene. CDR3 region: CASSRTGSVNTEAFF. The CDR3 coding sequence is TGTGCCAGCAGTCGGACAGGGTCCGTGAACACTGAAGCTTTCTTT.

This clonotype was observed many times. The chain recombines TRBV7-2 with TRBJ2-7, with D unclear. The CDR3 is made up of 13 amino acids. The V gene's germline CDR1 is SGHTA and CDR2 FQGNSA. V was clipped by 4 bases and J by 3 bases, with 10 bases between them. CDR3 sequence reads: CASSSGPIYEQYF. CDR3 bases: TGTGCCAGCAGCTCCGGGCCGATCTACGAGCAGTACTTC.

With respect to this clonotype: A much more abundant neighbour one base away suggests this may be a read error. The rearrangement joins TRBV7-2 to TRBJ2-7, with 7 bases aligning to TRBD2. CDR3 size: 14 residues. The ends lost 3 bases at V and 3 bases at J; junction bases unmatched: 5. Germline V gives CDR1 SGHTA, CDR2 FQGNSA. This CDR3 reads CASSFTGTNYEQYF. The CDR3 DNA sequence: TGTGCCAGCAGCTTTACCGGGACTAACTACGAGCAGTACTTC.

This clonotype was found once. The chain has TRBV7-2 and TRBJ2-1; 9 bases align to TRBD1. The CDR3 extends over 11 amino acids. Per the germline V gene, CDR1 is SGHTA and CDR2 is FQGNSA. The V and J ends lost 6 bases and 12 bases, in that order; junction bases with no gene match: 3. The CDR3 sequence: CASRQDRGQFF. The CDR3 DNA follows: TGTGCCAGCAGGCAGGACAGGGGGCAGTTCTTC.